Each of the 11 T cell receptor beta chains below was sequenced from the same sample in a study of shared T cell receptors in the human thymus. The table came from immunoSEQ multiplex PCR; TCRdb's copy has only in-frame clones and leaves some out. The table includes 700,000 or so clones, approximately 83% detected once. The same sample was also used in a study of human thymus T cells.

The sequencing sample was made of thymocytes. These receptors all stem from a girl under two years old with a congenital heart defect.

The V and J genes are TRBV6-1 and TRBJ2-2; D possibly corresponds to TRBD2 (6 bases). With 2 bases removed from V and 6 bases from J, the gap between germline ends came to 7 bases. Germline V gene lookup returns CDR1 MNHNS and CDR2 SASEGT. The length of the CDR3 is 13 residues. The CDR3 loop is CASSEWGAGELFF. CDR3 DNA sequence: TGTGCCAGCAGTGAATGGGGGGCCGGGGAGCTGTTTTTT.

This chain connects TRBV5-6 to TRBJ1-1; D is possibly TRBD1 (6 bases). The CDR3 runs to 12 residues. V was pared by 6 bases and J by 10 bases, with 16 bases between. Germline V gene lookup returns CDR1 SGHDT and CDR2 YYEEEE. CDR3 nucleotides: TGTGCCAGCACCACTGGGCAGGGGCGAGCTTTCTTT. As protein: CASTTGQGRAFF.

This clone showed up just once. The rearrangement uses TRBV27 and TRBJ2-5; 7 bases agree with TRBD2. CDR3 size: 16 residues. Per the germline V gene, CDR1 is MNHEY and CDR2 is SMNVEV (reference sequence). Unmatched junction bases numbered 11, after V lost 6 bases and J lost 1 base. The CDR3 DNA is TGTGCCAGCAGCTCAACAGACGCGGGAGCCCAAGAGACCCAGTACTTC. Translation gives CASSSTDAGAQETQYF.

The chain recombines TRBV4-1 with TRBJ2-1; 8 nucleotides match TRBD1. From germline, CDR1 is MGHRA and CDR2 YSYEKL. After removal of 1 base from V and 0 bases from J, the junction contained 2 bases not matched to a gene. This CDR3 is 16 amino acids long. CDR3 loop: CASSQAGTGSYNEQFF. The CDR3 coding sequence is TGCGCCAGCAGCCAAGCCGGGACAGGCTCCTACAATGAGCAGTTCTTC.

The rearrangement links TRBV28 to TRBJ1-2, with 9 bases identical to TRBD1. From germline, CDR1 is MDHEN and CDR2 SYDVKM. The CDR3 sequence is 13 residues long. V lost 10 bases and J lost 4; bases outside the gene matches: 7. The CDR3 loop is CATHRGPFYGYTF. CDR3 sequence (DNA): TGTGCCACGCACAGGGGGCCCTTCTATGGCTACACCTTC.

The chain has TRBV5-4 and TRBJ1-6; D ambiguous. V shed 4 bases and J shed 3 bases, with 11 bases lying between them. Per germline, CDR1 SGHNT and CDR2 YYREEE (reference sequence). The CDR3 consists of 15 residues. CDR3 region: CASSNFGDYNSPLHF. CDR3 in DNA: TGTGCCAGCAGCAACTTTGGTGACTATAATTCACCCCTCCACTTT. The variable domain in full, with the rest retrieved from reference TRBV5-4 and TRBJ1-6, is ETGVTQSPTHLIKTRGQQVTLRCSSQSGHNTVSWYQQALGQGPQFIFQYYREEENGRGNFPPRFSGLQFPNYSSELNVNALELDDSALYLCASSNFGDYNSPLHFGNGTRLTVT.

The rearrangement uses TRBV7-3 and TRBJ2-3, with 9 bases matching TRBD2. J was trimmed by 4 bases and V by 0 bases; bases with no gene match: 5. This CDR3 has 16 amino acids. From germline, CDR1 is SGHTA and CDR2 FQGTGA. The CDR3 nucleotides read TGTGCCAGCAGCTTAACCGCGGGGGGGCGGGCAGATACGCAGTATTTT. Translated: CASSLTAGGRADTQYF.

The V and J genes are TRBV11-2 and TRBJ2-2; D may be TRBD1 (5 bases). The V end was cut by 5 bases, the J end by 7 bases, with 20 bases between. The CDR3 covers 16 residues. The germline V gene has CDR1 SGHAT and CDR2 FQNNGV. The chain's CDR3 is CASSHQGRLYNGELFF. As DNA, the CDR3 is TGTGCCAGCAGCCACCAGGGAAGGCTGTATAACGGGGAGCTGTTTTTT.

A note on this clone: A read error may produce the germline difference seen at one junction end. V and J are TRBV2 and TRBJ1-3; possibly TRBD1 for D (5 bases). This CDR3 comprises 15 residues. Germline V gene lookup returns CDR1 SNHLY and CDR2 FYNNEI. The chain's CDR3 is CASREETGPGNTIYF. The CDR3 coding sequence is TGTGCCAGCAGGGAAGAAACAGGCCCGGGAAACACCATATATTTT.

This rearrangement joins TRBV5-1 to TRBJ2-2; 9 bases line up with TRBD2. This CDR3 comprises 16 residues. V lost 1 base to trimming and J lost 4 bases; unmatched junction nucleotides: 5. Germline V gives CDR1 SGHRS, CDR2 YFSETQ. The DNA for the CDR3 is TGCGCCAGCAGCTTGACGAGCGGGGGGTTCACCGGGGAGCTGTTTTTT. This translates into CASSLTSGGFTGELFF.

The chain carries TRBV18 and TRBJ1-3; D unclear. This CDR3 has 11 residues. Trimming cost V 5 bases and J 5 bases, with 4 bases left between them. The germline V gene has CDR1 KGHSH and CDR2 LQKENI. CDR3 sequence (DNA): TGTGCCAGCTCAGCGAGAAACACCATATATTTT. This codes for CASSARNTIYF.